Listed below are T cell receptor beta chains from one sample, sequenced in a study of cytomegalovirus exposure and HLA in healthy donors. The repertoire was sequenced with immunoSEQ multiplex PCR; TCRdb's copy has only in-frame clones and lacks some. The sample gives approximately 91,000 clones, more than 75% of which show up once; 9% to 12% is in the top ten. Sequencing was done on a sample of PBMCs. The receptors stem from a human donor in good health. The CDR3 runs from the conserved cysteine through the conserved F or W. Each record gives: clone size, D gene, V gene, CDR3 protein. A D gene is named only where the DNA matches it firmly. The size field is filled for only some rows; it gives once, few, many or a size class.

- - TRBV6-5 CASRTVGRLEDTQYF
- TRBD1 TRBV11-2 CASSLEGAREKLFF
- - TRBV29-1 CSAEVGAQETQYF
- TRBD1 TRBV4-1 CASSEGPDRGFQPQHF
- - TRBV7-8 CASSLGLQGDEQYF
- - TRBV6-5 CASRRMGGHQPQHF
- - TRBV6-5 CASTATGGSNTEAFF
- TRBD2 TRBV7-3 CASSDNLAVSSTDTQYF
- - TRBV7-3 CASSLVRTTRETQYF
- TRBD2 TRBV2 CASDIAGAQETQYF
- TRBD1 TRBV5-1 CASSPTGVSYEQYF
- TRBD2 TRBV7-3 CASSLFTGGSYAETQYF
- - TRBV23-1 CASSQSNRSPLYEQYF
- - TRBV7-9 CASSLLGEQETQYF
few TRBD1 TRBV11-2 CASSFAAGGGKNTEAFF
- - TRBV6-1 CASGGLRLQETQYF
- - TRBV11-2 CASSLVVNTGELFF
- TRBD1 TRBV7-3 CASSAAGGGQETQYF
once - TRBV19 CASSTPSRGRLDQPQHF
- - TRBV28 CASSLGIYEQYF
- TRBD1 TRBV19 CASSPGTGGPYNEQFF
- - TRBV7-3 CASSWGVGTTDTQYF
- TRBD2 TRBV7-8 CASSLDDEREGSSYEQYF
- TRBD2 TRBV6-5 CASSTRPGGRETQYF
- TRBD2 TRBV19 CASSRGGPGTDTQYF
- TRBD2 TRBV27 CASSQGLAGVGETQYF
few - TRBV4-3 CASSPNPSTDTQYF
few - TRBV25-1 CASSRLRGPTYNEQFF
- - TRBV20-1 CSAGSGSEQYF
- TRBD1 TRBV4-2 CASRGDREGEKLFF
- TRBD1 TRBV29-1 CSVEGTGVNYEQYF
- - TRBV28 CASKGDIGNQPQHF
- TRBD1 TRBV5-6 CASQLDRGDEQYF
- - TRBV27 CASSAPPLRTQYF
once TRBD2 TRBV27 CASSGLAGPVAYEQFF
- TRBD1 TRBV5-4 CASSLIGRDRGQETQYF
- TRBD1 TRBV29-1 CSVTPGTGIIYEQFF
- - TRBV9 CASSVDPGETQYF
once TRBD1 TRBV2 CASTTGGPMEKLFF
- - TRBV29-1 CSVEGVWGRNNEQFF
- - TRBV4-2 CASSQPGLSYGYTF
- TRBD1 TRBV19 CVSRDSESYGYTF
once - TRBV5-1 CASSGSNTGELFF
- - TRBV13 CASSPRGGGPSNEKLFF
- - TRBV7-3 CASSLEGLGPDGYTF
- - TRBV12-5 CASGFASYGYTF
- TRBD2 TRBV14 CASSVRSGSALTDEQYF
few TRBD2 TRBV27 CASSLVGGAFDTQYF
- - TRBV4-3 CASSQTTSYEQYF
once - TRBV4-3 CASSQDLGGGGYEQYF
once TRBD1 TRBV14 CASSRSWGQGFNEQYF